This T cell receptor (beta chain) is drawn from a study of OX40 agonist ivuxolimab in advanced cancers. The wider study: Previous treatment with anti-PD-1, anti-PD-L1 or anti-CTLA-4 therapy was allowed; 40% had received some.

Broader study findings: At 0.1-3.0 mg/kg, partial responders had clonal expansion among the lowest observed.

Measured with immunoSEQ multiplex PCR; TCRdb has only the in-frame clones, and not every one. Of some 66,000 clones in the sample, over 60% were seen once. Autoimmune disease history or systemic immunosuppression disqualified patients. V lost 4 bases to trimming and J lost 7 bases; unmatched junction nucleotides: 3. Per germline, CDR1 SGHVS and CDR2 FQNEAQ. This CDR3 is built from 14 residues. This clone was counted a few times. The antigen is not known. Here the sequenced sample was CD4+ or CD8+ T cells sorted from blood, taken in a trial of the OX40 agonist ivuxolimab. The TCR comes from an adult with an advanced solid tumor such as melanoma, head and neck, liver or kidney cancer. This rearrangement joins TRBV7-8 to TRBJ1-6; TRBD1 matches 8 bases. DNA for the CDR3: TGTGCCAGCAGCTCCCGGACAGGGAATTCACCCCTCCACTTT. Its protein is CASSSRTGNSPLHF.